In its sample, the clone carrying this T cell receptor beta chain was seen once. Its antigen remains unidentified. The data originate from a study of identifying expanded T cells in peripheral blood. Notes on the study in general: Differentially abundant clones: roughly 1.3 between replicates, 16.4 at roughly 15 days, less than 25 at four. Variance in clone template counts between two-week samples significantly increased with total template count across all healthy donors.

Collection occurred without any documented infections or immune events in donors. This table comes from immunoSEQ multiplex PCR, and its TCRdb copy is limited to in-frame clones, with some not included. The sample carries 100,000 or so clones, around 90% recorded once. This clonotype originated in a person aged 18 to 70 in good health. The sequencing sample was made of blood.

The CDR3 loop is CASSSLRDRHSNQPQHF. CDR3 nucleotides: TGTGCCAGCAGTTCTCTCCGGGACAGACATTCAAATCAGCCCCAGCATTTT. The chain joins TRBV28 to TRBJ1-5, with 7 bases matching TRBD1. With 4 bases clipped from V and 4 bases from J, the junction kept 13 bases outside the gene matches. The germline V gene encodes CDR1 MDHEN and CDR2 SYDVKM. This CDR3 spans 17 amino acids.